This T cell receptor (beta chain) stems from a study of T cell responses to AZD1222 COVID-19 vaccine. Data came from immunoSEQ multiplex PCR; TCRdb stores just in-frame clones and leaves some out. In the table there are more than 130,000 clones, approximately 90% of which are singletons. The CDR3 has 16 amino acids. Germline lookup yields CDR1 SGHTA and CDR2 FQGNSA. The ends were cut back, 3 bases at V and 7 bases at J, with 19 bases in the middle. The sample was peripheral blood, taken on day 0 of AZD1222 vaccination. The chain joins TRBV7-2 to TRBJ1-5; no clear D. The receptor's source is an adult in good health. The chain's CDR3 is CASSLNNRRAGQPQHF. The CDR3 coding sequence is TGTGCCAGCAGCTTGAATAACCGAAGGGCGGGCCAGCCCCAGCATTTT. Together with reference TRBV7-2 and TRBJ1-5, the CDR3 gives the full variable domain: GAGVSQSPSNKVTEKGKDVELRCDPISGHTALYWYRQSLGQGLEFLIYFQGNSAPDKSGLPSDRFSAERTGGSVSTLTIQRTQQEDSAVYLCASSLNNRRAGQPQHFGDGTRLSIL.